This T cell receptor beta chain was obtained from a study of blood T cell repertoires in COVID-19. The overall study: Specimens from acute and convalescent COVID-19 originated in the United States, Italy and Spain.

Original processing methods: Reference gene primer amplification gave estimated nucleated cell counts. The method was immunoSEQ multiplex PCR; TCRdb's version includes in-frame clones alone and lacks a portion of them. The DNA gave D and trimming, while V, J and clone size come from that table. This table holds roughly 280,000 clones, 70% to 90% found once. The table lists this clone with a count of one. The CDR3 is made up of 17 amino acids. Between the trimmed V and J ends, which lost 0 bases and 5 bases, there was a span of 19 bases. The V gene's germline CDR1 is LGHDT and CDR2 YNNKEL (reference sequence).

Material for sequencing was peripheral blood. The TCR comes from a man aged 30-40 years with active or convalescent COVID-19. This sequence joins TRBV3-1 (or the pseudogene TRBV3-2) and TRBJ2-5, with D perhaps TRBD2 (6 bases). This CDR3 reads CASSQDAEPVRGETQYF. The CDR3 DNA reads TGTGCCAGCAGCCAAGACGCGGAACCCGTCCGGGGGGAGACCCAGTACTTC.